These 25 T cell receptor beta chains were sequenced from one sample in a study of cytotoxic CD8 clonotypes in ibrutinib-treated CLL. Generated by immunoSEQ multiplex PCR, the TCRdb table keeps only in-frame clones and is missing some. The repertoire includes some 130,000 clones, roughly 85% of them detected once, and roughly 2% sits in the top ten. This material consisted of PBMCs, taken after 24 months of ibrutinib treatment. The receptors shown here come from a human donor with chronic lymphocytic leukemia.

The chain employs TRBV6-5 and TRBJ2-4; D is undetermined. This CDR3 is built from 12 residues. Germline CDR1 and CDR2: MNHEY and SVGAGI. V was trimmed by 6 bases and J by 5 bases, leaving 8 bases between them. CDR3 loop: CASSPSQNIQYF. CDR3 coding DNA: TGTGCCAGCAGCCCCTCTCAAAACATTCAGTACTTC.

This chain joins TRBV5-6 and TRBJ2-1; TRBD2 matches at 7 bases. Germline V CDR1 and CDR2: SGHDT, YYEEEE. The CDR3 contains 15 residues. J was trimmed by 3 bases and V by 7 bases; bases with no gene match: 10. The CDR3: CASGRASGDYNEQFF. Here the CDR3 DNA reads TGTGCCAGCGGTCGAGCTAGCGGAGACTACAATGAGCAGTTCTTC.

V is TRBV28 and J is TRBJ1-2, with no clear D. V was pared by 2 bases and J by 8 bases, with 12 bases between. The germline V gene encodes CDR1 MDHEN and CDR2 SYDVKM. There are 13 residues in the CDR3. The CDR3: CASSLPLHPGYTF. The CDR3 nucleotides read TGTGCCAGCAGTTTACCACTGCATCCGGGCTACACCTTC.

The chain joins TRBV2 to TRBJ1-2, with D perhaps matching TRBD1 (6 bases). Germline V gene lookup returns CDR1 SNHLY and CDR2 FYNNEI. Deletions cut 11 bases from V and 4 bases from J, with 14 bases between. The CDR3 length is 12 residues. The CDR3 DNA follows: TGTGCCTCCGGTGGACAGAGCTATGGCTACACCTTC. Protein product: CASGGQSYGYTF.

The chain joins TRBV18 to TRBJ1-3; no clear D gene. CDR3 length: 12 amino acids. V shed 4 bases and J shed 7 bases, with 8 bases lying between them. Germline loops: CDR1 KGHSH, CDR2 LQKENI. The CDR3 bases are TGTGCCAGCTCACAGGAGCCCAACACCATATATTTT. This translates into CASSQEPNTIYF.

This clone appeared once. This chain links TRBV9 with TRBJ1-3; 7 bases are shared with TRBD1. Per germline, CDR1 SGDLS and CDR2 YYNGEE. The CDR3 loop spans 14 amino acids. V lost 1 base, J lost 2 bases, and 0 bases stayed unmatched. The CDR3 loop is CASSVQGAGNTIYF. The CDR3 bases are TGTGCCAGCAGCGTACAGGGGGCTGGAAACACCATATATTTT.

The rearrangement uses TRBV19 and TRBJ2-2; the match to TRBD2 covers 8 bases. CDR3 size: 15 residues. Per germline, CDR1 LNHDA and CDR2 SQIVND (reference sequence). Trimming at V came to 4 bases and at J to 5 bases, leaving 6 bases not matched to a gene. CDR3 loop: CASSNPGGTTGELFF. DNA for the CDR3: TGTGCCAGTAGTAACCCGGGGGGGACGACCGGGGAGCTGTTTTTT.

The chain joins TRBV5-4 to TRBJ1-6; D call uncertain. CDR3 length: 13 residues. Trimming cost V 0 bases and J 14 bases, with 12 bases left between them. The germline gives CDR1 SGHNT, CDR2 YYREEE (reference sequence). As DNA, the CDR3 is TGTGCCAGCAGCTTGGATCACGGACTATCCCTCCACTTT. The encoded protein is CASSLDHGLSLHF.

This chain uses TRBV12-2 with TRBJ2-4; the D call of TRBD1 is as the table states it, not checked on the DNA. TRBV12-2 constitutes a pseudogene. This CDR3 region has 14 residues. CDR3 region: CASRSQVPKNIQYF. Written as DNA, the CDR3 is TGTGCAAGTCGCTCACAGGTACCCAAAAACATTCAGTACTTC.

J is TRBJ1-2 and V is TRBV9; TRBD1 matches 7 bases. Germline V CDR1 and CDR2: SGDLS, YYNGEE. The CDR3 spans 13 residues. Trimming at V came to 4 bases and at J to 7 bases, leaving 7 bases not matched to a gene. The DNA of the CDR3 is TGTGCCAGCAGCAAAGGACAGGCGCTTGGCTACACCTTC. Its protein product is CASSKGQALGYTF.

The V and J genes are TRBV9 and TRBJ2-3, with D unresolved. V dropped 0 bases and J dropped 4 bases, with 9 bases sitting between them. CDR1 is SGDLS and CDR2 is YYNGEE in the germline V gene. The CDR3 is 14 residues long. The CDR3 sequence: CASSVGLGADTQYF. The CDR3 DNA reads TGTGCCAGCAGCGTAGGTCTGGGTGCAGATACGCAGTATTTT.

The chain couples TRBV5-1 to TRBJ2-5; 11 bases are shared with TRBD1. The DNA end favors TRBJ2-7, so the J call may be wrong. The germline gives CDR1 SGHRS, CDR2 YFSETQ. The CDR3 extends over 14 amino acids. CDR3 coding DNA: TGCGCCAGCAGCGGGACAGGGGGCTCCTACGAGCAGTACTTC. This encodes CASSGTGGSYEQYF.

The CDR3 nucleotides are TGTGCCAGCAGTTACATGGGAGACAGGGTCACCGGGGAGCTGTTTTTT. Translating it yields CASSYMGDRVTGELFF. The chain uses TRBV6-6 and TRBJ2-2, with 7 bases lining up with TRBD1. Germline V CDR1 and CDR2: MNHNY, SVGAGI (reference sequence). The CDR3 has 16 residues. V shed 2 bases and J 4 bases; nucleotides not matched to a gene: 7.

The chain's CDR3 is CASSLVGDNYEQYF. The DNA of the CDR3 is TGTGCCAGCAGCTTAGTTGGGGACAACTACGAGCAGTACTTC. J is TRBJ2-5 and V is TRBV7-2; possible D gene TRBD1, 6 bases. The end of the DNA is better explained by TRBJ2-7, so the J call may be wrong. The CDR3 has 14 amino acids. Germline loops: CDR1 SGHTA, CDR2 FQGNSA.

This clone was recorded once. This chain uses TRBV7-3 with TRBJ2-3; D might be TRBD2 (5 bases). The CDR3 consists of 18 residues. Trimming removed 0 bases from V and 4 bases from J, with 20 bases in between. The germline V gene has CDR1 SGHTA and CDR2 FQGTGA. The CDR3 coding sequence is TGTGCCAGCAGCTTAACGGCTAGGGAGAGAGGCGCTTCAGATACGCAGTATTTT. Its translation: CASSLTARERGASDTQYF.

The chain joins TRBV7-9 to TRBJ2-4, with D possibly TRBD2 on 6 matching bases. Per the germline V gene, CDR1 is SEHNR and CDR2 is FQNEAQ (reference sequence). V dropped 1 base and J dropped 2 bases, with 15 bases sitting between them. CDR3 size: 17 residues. CDR3 bases: TGTGCCAGCAGCTTAGTTTCCGGGAGAGTAACCAAAAACATTCAGTACTTC. Protein product: CASSLVSGRVTKNIQYF.

This sequence joins TRBV28 and TRBJ1-1; D is perhaps TRBD1 (5 bases). CDR1 MDHEN and CDR2 SYDVKM come from the germline V gene. V dropped 3 bases and J dropped 5 bases, with 7 bases sitting between them. The CDR3 is 12 amino acids. The CDR3 is CASSFWGTEAFF. In DNA, the CDR3 is TGTGCCAGCAGTTTTTGGGGGACTGAAGCTTTCTTT.

The chain employs TRBV6-1 and TRBJ2-3; a possible D gene is TRBD1 (5 bases). Germline lookup yields CDR1 MNHNS and CDR2 SASEGT. Trimming shortened V by 0 bases and J by 1 base, and 11 bases separated the two germline ends. This CDR3 contains 16 residues. CDR3 sequence reads: CASSEAGHTRTDTQYF. The CDR3 nucleotides are TGTGCCAGCAGTGAAGCGGGGCACACCCGCACAGATACGCAGTATTTT.

The CDR3 spells CASSLVLSSSFFGTQYF. The CDR3 nucleotides read TGTGCCAGCAGCTTAGTTTTGTCTAGCTCTTTCTTCGGTACGCAGTATTTT. The V call is TRBV7-9, the J call TRBJ2-3, with a weak D call TRBD2 (5 bases). V shed 1 base and J shed 8 bases, with 22 bases lying between them. In germline, CDR1 is SEHNR, CDR2 FQNEAQ (reference sequence). CDR3 length: 17 residues.

The V and J genes are TRBV7-9 and TRBJ1-2; D is possibly TRBD1 (6 bases). The CDR3 loop spans 12 amino acids. The V end was cut by 5 bases, the J end by 7 bases, with 11 bases between. CDR1 and CDR2 from the germline V gene are SEHNR and FQNEAQ (reference sequence). DNA for the CDR3: TGTGCCAGCAGCCTACAGGGTTTTGGCTACACCTTC. This codes for CASSLQGFGYTF.

The rearrangement links TRBV21-1 to TRBJ2-7; TRBD2 was called by the table and not checked on the DNA. TRBV21-1 is an annotated pseudogene. This CDR3 spans 19 amino acids. The CDR3 bases are TGTGCCAGCAGCACTACCAGAGTCGGCGGGACTAGCCTCACCTACGAGCAGTACTTC. Translating it yields CASSTTRVGGTSLTYEQYF.

The V gene is TRBV6-1, the J gene TRBJ1-6, with 8 bases identical to TRBD1. The CDR3 length is 14 residues. The J segment lost 10 bases and the V segment lost 7 bases, leaving 9 bases of the junction unmatched. Germline V lookup: CDR1 MNHNS, CDR2 SASEGT. The CDR3 bases are TGTGCCAGCACCCACGGACAGGGAAGCTCACCCCTCCACTTT. Protein sequence: CASTHGQGSSPLHF.

The V call is TRBV6-5, the J call TRBJ1-6; D gene unclear. Between the trimmed V and J ends, which lost 0 bases and 8 bases, there was a span of 5 bases. The CDR3 sequence is 13 residues long. CDR1 is MNHEY, CDR2 SVGAGI, per germline. This CDR3 is CASSYSWDSPLHF. The CDR3 bases are TGTGCCAGCAGTTACTCGTGGGATTCACCCCTCCACTTT.

This chain links TRBV13 with TRBJ2-1; TRBD2 matches at 12 bases. The germline V gene has CDR1 PRHDT and CDR2 FYEKMQ (reference sequence). V shed 5 bases, J shed 9 bases, and the junction held 20 bases outside the gene matches. CDR3 length equals 19 residues. CDR3: CASSLSPPSGRARDSEQFF. Written as DNA, the CDR3 is TGTGCCAGCAGCCTTTCCCCACCTAGCGGGAGGGCCCGGGATAGTGAGCAGTTCTTC.

The chain uses TRBV18 and TRBJ1-1; 10 bases match TRBD1. Looked up from germline, CDR1 is KGHSH and CDR2 is LQKENI. V gave up 4 bases and J gave up 1 base; unmatched junction bases: 0. This CDR3 is 14 amino acids long. The CDR3: CASSRDRGNTEAFF. The CDR3 region has the DNA TGTGCCAGCTCACGGGACAGGGGGAACACTGAAGCTTTCTTT. The complete variable domain, with remaining parts taken from reference TRBV18 and TRBJ1-1, reads NAGVMQNPRHLVRRRGQEARLRCSPMKGHSHVYWYRQLPEEGLKFMVYLQKENIIDESGMPKERFSAEFPKEGPSILRIQQVVRGDSAAYFCASSRDRGNTEAFFGQGTRLTVV.